What follows is one T cell receptor beta chain and its context. This entry belongs to a study of T cell changes during pregnancy in multiple sclerosis. This CDR3 is built from 14 residues. V lost 2 bases, J lost 4 bases, and 11 bases lay in between. From germline, CDR1 is MDHEN and CDR2 SYDVKM. Using immunoSEQ multiplex PCR, the repertoire was profiled, and TCRdb retains in-frame clones only, with some absent. The sample contains under 80,000 clones, around 90% of which appear only once. The source material was CD4+ T cells from peripheral blood mononuclear cells, sampled in the second trimester of pregnancy. This TCR was recovered from a female donor with multiple sclerosis, enrolled in a pregnancy study. The chain employs TRBV28 and TRBJ1-2; D may be TRBD1 (6 bases). The CDR3 DNA sequence: TGTGCCAGCAGTTTAAAAGCAGGGGTCTATGGCTACACCTTC. Amino acids: CASSLKAGVYGYTF.